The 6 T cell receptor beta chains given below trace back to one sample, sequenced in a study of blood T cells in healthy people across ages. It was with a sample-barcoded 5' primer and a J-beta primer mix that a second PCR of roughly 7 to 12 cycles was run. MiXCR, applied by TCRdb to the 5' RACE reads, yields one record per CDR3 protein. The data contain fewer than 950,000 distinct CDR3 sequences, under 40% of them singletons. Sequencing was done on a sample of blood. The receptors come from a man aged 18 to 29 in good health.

The DNA of the CDR3 is TGCAGTGCTACTACCCCCGGGACGGACCGATTCTATAATTCACCCCTCCACTTT. Translation: CSATTPGTDRFYNSPLHF. The gene calls are TRBV20-1 and TRBJ1-6; D possibly corresponds to TRBD1 (5 bases). The ends were cut back, 4 bases at V and 3 bases at J, with 22 bases in the middle. The germline V gene encodes CDR1 DFQATT and CDR2 SNEGSKA (reference sequence). The CDR3 runs 18 residues.

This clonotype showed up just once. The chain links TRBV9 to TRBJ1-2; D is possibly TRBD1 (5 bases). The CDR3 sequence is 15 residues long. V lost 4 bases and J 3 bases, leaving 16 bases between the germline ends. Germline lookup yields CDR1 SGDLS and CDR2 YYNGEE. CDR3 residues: CASSSGGWGDYGYTF. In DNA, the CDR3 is TGTGCCAGCAGCTCGGGGGGGTGGGGGGACTATGGCTACACCTTC.

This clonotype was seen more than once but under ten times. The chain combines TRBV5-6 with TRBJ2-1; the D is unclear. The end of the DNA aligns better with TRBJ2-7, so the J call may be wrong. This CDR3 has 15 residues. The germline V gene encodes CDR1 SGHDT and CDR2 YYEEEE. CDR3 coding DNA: TGTGCCAGCAGCTTGGCCCCAGACCCCTACAATGAGCAGTACTTC. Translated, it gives CASSLAPDPYNEQYF.

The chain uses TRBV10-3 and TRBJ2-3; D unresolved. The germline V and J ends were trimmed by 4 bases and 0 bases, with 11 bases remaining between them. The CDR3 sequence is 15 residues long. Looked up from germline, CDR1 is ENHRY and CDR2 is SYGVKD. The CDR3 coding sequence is TGTGCCATCAGTGTCGGCAGGCGTAGCACAGATACGCAGTATTTT. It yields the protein CAISVGRRSTDTQYF.

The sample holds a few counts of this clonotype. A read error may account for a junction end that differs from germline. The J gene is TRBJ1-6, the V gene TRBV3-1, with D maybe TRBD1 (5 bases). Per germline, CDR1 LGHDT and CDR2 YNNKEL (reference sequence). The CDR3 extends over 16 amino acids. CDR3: CASSQGQFSYNSPPHF. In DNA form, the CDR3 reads TGTGCCAGCAGCCAAGGACAGTTCTCCTATAATTCACCCCCCCACTTT.

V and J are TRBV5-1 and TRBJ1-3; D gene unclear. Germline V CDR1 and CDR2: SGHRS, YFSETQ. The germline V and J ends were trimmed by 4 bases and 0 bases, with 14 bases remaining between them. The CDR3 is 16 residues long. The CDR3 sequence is CASSLAGPNSGNTIYF. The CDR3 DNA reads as TGCGCCAGCAGCCTGGCTGGGCCCAACTCTGGAAACACCATATATTTT. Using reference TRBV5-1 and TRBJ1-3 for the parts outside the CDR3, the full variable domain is KAGVTQTPRYLIKTRGQQVTLSCSPISGHRSVSWYQQTPGQGLQFLFEYFSETQRNKGNFPGRFSGRQFSNSRSEMNVSTLELGDSALYLCASSLAGPNSGNTIYFGEGSWLTVV.